This T cell receptor (beta chain) was identified in a study of PD-1 blockade in mismatch repair-deficient tumors. Points from the study as a whole: Tumor-resident clones, often undetectable pretreatment in blood, expanded then contracted after pembrolizumab.

The germline V gene encodes CDR1 ENHRY and CDR2 SYGVKD. The CDR3 has 16 amino acids. Deletions cut 0 bases from V and 4 bases from J, with 10 bases between. Sequencing used immunoSEQ multiplex PCR; TCRdb keeps in-frame clones, though not all of them. The data show 100,000 to 150,000 clones, 88% seen once. Turning to this clone: Its antigen remains unknown.

V and J are TRBV10-3 and TRBJ2-6; no definite D call. The clonotype was recovered from an adult with mismatch repair-deficient cancer. Sample: peripheral blood, taken approximately 72 weeks after starting pembrolizumab. The CDR3 protein is CAISESVLAGANVLTF. The CDR3 coding sequence is TGTGCCATCAGTGAGTCGGTCTTAGCCGGGGCCAACGTCCTGACTTTC.